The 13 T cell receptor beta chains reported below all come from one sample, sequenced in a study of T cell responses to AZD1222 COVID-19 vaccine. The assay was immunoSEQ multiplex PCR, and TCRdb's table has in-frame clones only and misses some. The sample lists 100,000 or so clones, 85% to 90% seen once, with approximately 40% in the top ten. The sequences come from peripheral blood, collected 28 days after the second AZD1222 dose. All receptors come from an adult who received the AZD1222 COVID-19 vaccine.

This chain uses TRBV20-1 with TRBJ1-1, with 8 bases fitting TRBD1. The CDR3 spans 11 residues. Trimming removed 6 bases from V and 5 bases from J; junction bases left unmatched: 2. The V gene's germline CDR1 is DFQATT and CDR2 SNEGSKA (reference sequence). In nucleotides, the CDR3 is TGCAGTGCAACAGGGGGAACTGAAGCTTTCTTT. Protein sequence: CSATGGTEAFF.

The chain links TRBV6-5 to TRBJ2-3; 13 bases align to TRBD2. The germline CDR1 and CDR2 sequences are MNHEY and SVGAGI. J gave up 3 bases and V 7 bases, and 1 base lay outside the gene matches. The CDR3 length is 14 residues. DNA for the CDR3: TGTGCCAGCACGGGACTAGCGGGAACAGATACGCAGTATTTT. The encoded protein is CASTGLAGTDTQYF.

The CDR3 DNA is TGTGCCAGCAGCTTGGCGGCAGGAGAGCAGTACTTC. Translated, it gives CASSLAAGEQYF. The chain recombines TRBV5-6 with TRBJ2-7; no definite D call. Per the germline V gene, CDR1 is SGHDT and CDR2 is YYEEEE. Trimming took off 0 bases at V and 7 bases at J, with 8 bases between the two ends. CDR3 length: 12 residues.

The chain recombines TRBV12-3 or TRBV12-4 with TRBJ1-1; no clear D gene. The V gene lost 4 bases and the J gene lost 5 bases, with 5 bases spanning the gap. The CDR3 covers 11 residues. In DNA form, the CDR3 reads TGTGCCAGCAGTTGGGGAACTGAAGCTTTCTTT. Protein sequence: CASSWGTEAFF.

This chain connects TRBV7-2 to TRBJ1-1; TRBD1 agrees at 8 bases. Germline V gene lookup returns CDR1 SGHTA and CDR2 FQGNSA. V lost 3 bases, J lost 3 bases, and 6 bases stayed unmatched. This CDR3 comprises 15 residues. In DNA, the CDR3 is TGTGCCAGCAGCTTTCTAACAGGGGGGGACACTGAAGCTTTCTTT. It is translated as CASSFLTGGDTEAFF.

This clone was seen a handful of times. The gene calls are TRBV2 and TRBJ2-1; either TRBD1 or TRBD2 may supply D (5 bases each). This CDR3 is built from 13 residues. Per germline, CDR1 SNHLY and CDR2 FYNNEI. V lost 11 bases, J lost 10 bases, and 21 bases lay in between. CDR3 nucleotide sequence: TGTGCCTCGGTGGGGCTAGCTTTTGGCGAGCAGTTCTTC. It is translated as CASVGLAFGEQFF. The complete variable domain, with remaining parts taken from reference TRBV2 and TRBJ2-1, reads EPEVTQTPSHQVTQMGQEVILRCVPISNHLYFYWYRQILGQKVEFLVSFYNNEISEKSEIFDDQFSVERPDGSNFTLKIRSTKLEDSAMYFCASVGLAFGEQFFGPGTRLTVL.

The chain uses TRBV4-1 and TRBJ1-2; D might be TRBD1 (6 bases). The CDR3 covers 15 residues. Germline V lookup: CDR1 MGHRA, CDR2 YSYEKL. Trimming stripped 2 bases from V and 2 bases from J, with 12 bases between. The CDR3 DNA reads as TGCGCCAGCAGCCAAATGGGGGGGCCGAACTATGGCTACACCTTC. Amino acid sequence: CASSQMGGPNYGYTF.

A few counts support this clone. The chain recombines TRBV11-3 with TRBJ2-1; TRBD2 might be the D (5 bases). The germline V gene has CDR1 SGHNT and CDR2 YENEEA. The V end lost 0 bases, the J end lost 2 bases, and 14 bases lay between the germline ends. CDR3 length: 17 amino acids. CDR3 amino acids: CASSLDQVGVPYNEQFF. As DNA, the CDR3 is TGTGCCAGCAGCTTAGATCAGGTGGGAGTACCCTACAATGAGCAGTTCTTC.

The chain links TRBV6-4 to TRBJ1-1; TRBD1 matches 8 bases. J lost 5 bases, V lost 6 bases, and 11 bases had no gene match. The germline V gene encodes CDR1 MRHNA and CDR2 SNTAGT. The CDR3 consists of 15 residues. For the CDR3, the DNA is TGTGCCAGCAGAGACCTAACAGGGGGAAAAACTGAAGCTTTCTTT. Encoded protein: CASRDLTGGKTEAFF.

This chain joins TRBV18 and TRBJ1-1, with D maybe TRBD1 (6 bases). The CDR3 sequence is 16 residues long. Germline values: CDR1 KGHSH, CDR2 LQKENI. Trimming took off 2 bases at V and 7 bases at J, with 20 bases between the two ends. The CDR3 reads CASSPWEQGEQSEAFF. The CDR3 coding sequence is TGTGCCAGCTCACCATGGGAACAGGGAGAACAGAGTGAAGCTTTCTTT.

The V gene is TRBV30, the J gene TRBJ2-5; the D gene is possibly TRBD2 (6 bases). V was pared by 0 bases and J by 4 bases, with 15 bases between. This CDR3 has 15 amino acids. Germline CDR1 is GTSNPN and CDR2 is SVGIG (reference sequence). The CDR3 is CAWSVWSGGGETQYF. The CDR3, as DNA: TGTGCCTGGAGTGTTTGGTCCGGGGGAGGAGAGACCCAGTACTTC.

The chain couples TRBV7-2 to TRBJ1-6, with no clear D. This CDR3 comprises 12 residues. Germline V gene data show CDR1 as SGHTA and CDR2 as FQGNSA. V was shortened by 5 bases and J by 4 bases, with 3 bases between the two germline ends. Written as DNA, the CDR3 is TGTGCCAGCAGCCCTTATAATTCACCCCTCCACTTT. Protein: CASSPYNSPLHF.

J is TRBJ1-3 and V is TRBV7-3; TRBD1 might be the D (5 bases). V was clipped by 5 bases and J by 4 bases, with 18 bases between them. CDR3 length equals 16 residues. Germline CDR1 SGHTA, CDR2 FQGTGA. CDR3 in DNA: TGTGCCAGCAGCCGTGGGGGTTACAGCACAGGAAACACCATATATTTT. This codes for CASSRGGYSTGNTIYF.